This TCR beta chain was sequenced during a study of T cells in Graves' hyperthyroidism and ophthalmopathy. The germline CDR1 and CDR2 sequences are MNHEY and SMNVEV (reference sequence). This CDR3 region has 15 residues. With 7 bases removed from V and 0 bases from J, the gap between germline ends came to 13 bases. The investigators amplified TCR beta CDR3 regions from RNA transcripts. The TCR CDR3 was amplified in a first-round RT-PCR using the HTBI primer set. One entry per CDR3 protein results from TCRdb running MiXCR on the multiplex PCR reads. The sample carries about 620,000 distinct CDR3 sequences, about 16% recorded once. This clonotype was seen a handful of times.

The chain is built from TRBV27 and TRBJ1-3; D gene ambiguous. This receptor was identified in a woman aged 25 to 39 with Graves' hyperthyroidism. The specimen sequenced was blood. The CDR3 coding sequence is TGTGCCAGCAACCTACTCTTAAGCTCTGGAAACACCATATATTTT. Protein sequence: CASNLLLSSGNTIYF.